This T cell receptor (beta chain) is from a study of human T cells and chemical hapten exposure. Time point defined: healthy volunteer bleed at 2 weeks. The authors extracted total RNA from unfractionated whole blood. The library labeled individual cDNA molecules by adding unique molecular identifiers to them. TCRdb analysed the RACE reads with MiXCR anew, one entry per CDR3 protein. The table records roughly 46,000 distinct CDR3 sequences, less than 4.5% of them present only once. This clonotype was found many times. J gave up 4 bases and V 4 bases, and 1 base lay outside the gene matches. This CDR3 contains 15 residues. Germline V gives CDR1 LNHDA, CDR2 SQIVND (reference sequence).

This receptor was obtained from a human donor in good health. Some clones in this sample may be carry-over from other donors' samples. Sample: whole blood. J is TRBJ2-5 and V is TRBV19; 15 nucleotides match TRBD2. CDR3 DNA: TGTGCCAGTAGTACGGGACTAGCGGGAGGAGAGACCCAGTACTTC. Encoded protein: CASSTGLAGGETQYF. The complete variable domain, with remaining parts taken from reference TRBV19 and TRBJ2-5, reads DGGITQSPKYLFRKEGQNVTLSCEQNLNHDAMYWYRQDPGQGLRLIYYSQIVNDFQKGDIAEGYSVSREKKESFPLTVTSAQKNPTAFYLCASSTGLAGGETQYFGPGTRLLVL.